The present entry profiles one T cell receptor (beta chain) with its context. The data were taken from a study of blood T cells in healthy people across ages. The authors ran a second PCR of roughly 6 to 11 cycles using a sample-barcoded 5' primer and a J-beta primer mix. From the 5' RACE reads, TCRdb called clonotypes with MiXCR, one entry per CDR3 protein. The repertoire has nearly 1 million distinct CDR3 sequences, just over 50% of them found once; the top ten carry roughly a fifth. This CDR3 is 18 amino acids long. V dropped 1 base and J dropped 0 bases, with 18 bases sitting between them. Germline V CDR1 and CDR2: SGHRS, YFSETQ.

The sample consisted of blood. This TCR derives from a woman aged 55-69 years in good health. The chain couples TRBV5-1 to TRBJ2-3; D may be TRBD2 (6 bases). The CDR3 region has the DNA TGCGCCAGCAGCTTGAGTCAAGGGTGGCGGGAAAGCACAGATACGCAGTATTTT. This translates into CASSLSQGWRESTDTQYF. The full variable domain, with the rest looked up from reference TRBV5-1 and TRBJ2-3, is KAGVTQTPRYLIKTRGQQVTLSCSPISGHRSVSWYQQTPGQGLQFLFEYFSETQRNKGNFPGRFSGRQFSNSRSEMNVSTLELGDSALYLCASSLSQGWRESTDTQYFGPGTRLTVL.